This record concerns one T cell receptor beta chain sequence. Its specificity is unknown. The Oncomine TCR Beta short-read assay sequenced DNA from cultured CD4+ T cells. TCRdb processed the PCR reads anew with MiXCR; each CDR3 protein has one entry. The repertoire holds around 4,400 distinct CDR3 sequences, with about 21% as singletons. The length of the CDR3 is 13 residues. Per the germline V gene, CDR1 is SNHLY and CDR2 is FYNNEI. V trimming: 4 bases; J trimming: 9 bases; junction bases outside the gene matches: 5. The sample belongs to a study of vaccination and CD4 T cells after COVID-19. The treatment here: roughly nine-day PBMC culture with coronavirus spike peptide pools or control peptides (ViraFEST assay).

Sequenced: CD4+ T cells from blood, cultured in vitro. This chain links TRBV2 with TRBJ2-3; 9 bases are a match to TRBD2. This receptor was identified in a human donor who had recovered from COVID-19. The DNA of the CDR3 is TGTGCCAGCAGTGGTGCGGGGGGGCGCACGCAGTATTTT. As protein: CASSGAGGRTQYF.